The entry below describes one T cell receptor (beta chain). Its antigen remains unknown. Sequencing was performed with immunoSEQ multiplex PCR; in TCRdb, only in-frame clones are kept and a portion is missing. The repertoire includes some 76,000 clones, roughly 91% of them detected once, and less than 3.5% sits in the top ten. This sample was taken from a study of PD-L1 blockade in urothelial cancer. Looking at the study overall: Atezolizumab was started by patients at some point between 2013 and 2014 at 1,200 mg intravenously every 3 weeks. Males with bladder-origin urothelial cancer made up about 90% of the roughly 29 patients. Analyses were performed on blood at 3 weeks after treatment start (the second dose) and at 6 weeks. Regarding the study as a whole: Below-median pretreatment blood TCR clonality was a predictor of better survival.

The V gene's germline CDR1 is LNHDA and CDR2 SQIVND (reference sequence). The CDR3 is made up of 14 amino acids. Deletions cut 10 bases from V and 5 bases from J, with 18 bases between. Sequenced material: PBMCs, taken around atezolizumab (anti-PD-L1) treatment. This sequence was found in a man aged 55-75 years with urothelial cancer. The chain recombines TRBV19 with TRBJ2-1, with TRBD1 as a possible D gene (5 bases). CDR3 nucleotide sequence: TGTGCCACAAGACAGATTTCCACGAACAATGAGCAGTTCTTC. Translating it yields CATRQISTNNEQFF.